Presented here are 25 T cell receptor beta chains from one specimen sequenced in a study of T cells in localized non-small cell lung cancer. Generated by immunoSEQ multiplex PCR, the TCRdb table keeps only in-frame clones and is missing some. This repertoire shows a few thousand clones, more than 20% found once; its top ten account for about 9.1%. The source material was lung tumor tissue, sampled before any cancer treatment. All receptors derive from a woman aged 35 to 69 with stage I squamous cell lung carcinoma.

This clone is medium-sized by share. The chain combines TRBV11-3 with TRBJ2-2; 13 nucleotides match TRBD2. There are 18 residues in the CDR3. The V gene end was trimmed by 3 bases and the J gene end by 9 bases; junction bases not matched to a gene: 13. In germline, CDR1 is SGHNT, CDR2 YENEEA. The CDR3 coding sequence is TGTGCCAGCAGCTTGTCTTTGGGGACTAGCGGGACTCACCGGGAGCTGTTTTTT. Protein product: CASSLSLGTSGTHRELFF.

The chain links TRBV5-1 to TRBJ2-5, with 10 positions matching TRBD2. The V segment lost 4 bases and the J segment 5 bases; nucleotides outside the gene matches: 11. Germline CDR1 SGHRS, CDR2 YFSETQ. This CDR3 region has 16 residues. The CDR3 region is CASSQLLAGVGETQYF. The CDR3 DNA follows: TGCGCCAGCAGCCAGCTGCTAGCGGGAGTCGGCGAGACCCAGTACTTC. Filled out from reference TRBV5-1 and TRBJ2-5, the complete variable domain reads KAGVTQTPRYLIKTRGQQVTLSCSPISGHRSVSWYQQTPGQGLQFLFEYFSETQRNKGNFPGRFSGRQFSNSRSEMNVSTLELGDSALYLCASSQLLAGVGETQYFGPGTRLLVL.

This clone was recorded a few times. The rearrangement joins TRBV28 to TRBJ2-7; 12 bases fit TRBD1. The CDR3 has 15 amino acids. The J segment lost 3 bases and the V segment lost 4 bases, leaving 4 bases of the junction unmatched. Germline-derived CDR1 and CDR2 are MDHEN and SYDVKM. Written as DNA, the CDR3 is TGTGCCAGCAGTTCTGGGACAGGGGGCTTCTACGAGCAGTACTTC. It specifies CASSSGTGGFYEQYF.

This clone was detected a few times. The chain combines TRBV11-3 with TRBJ2-7; 10 bases line up with TRBD2. The germline CDR1 and CDR2 sequences are SGHNT and YENEEA. V gave up 5 bases and J gave up 1 base; unmatched junction bases: 8. The CDR3 extends over 16 amino acids. CDR3 nucleotides: TGTGCCAGCAGCGTACGGACTAGCGGCACTTCCTACGAGCAGTACTTC. Protein: CASSVRTSGTSYEQYF.

The chain couples TRBV28 to TRBJ1-1, with D perhaps matching TRBD1 (5 bases). The CDR3 is 14 residues long. The V gene lost 1 base and the J gene lost 6 bases, with 12 bases spanning the gap. The germline V gene encodes CDR1 MDHEN and CDR2 SYDVKM. The CDR3 DNA sequence: TGTGCCAGCAGTTTATTCCTCCGGGGGGCTGAAGCTTTCTTT. Translating it yields CASSLFLRGAEAFF.

The chain has TRBV6-8 and TRBJ1-3; D remains unclear. V was pared by 5 bases and J by 4 bases, with 24 bases between. Per the germline V gene, CDR1 is MNHGY and CDR2 is SAAAGT. This CDR3 has 18 amino acids. The CDR3 here is CASSDNLVGYFAGNTIYF. In DNA form, the CDR3 reads TGTGCCAGCAGTGATAATCTAGTAGGGTACTTCGCCGGAAACACCATATATTTT.

By sample fraction, this clone is large. The chain is built from TRBV30 and TRBJ1-1, with unresolved D. Germline V gene lookup returns CDR1 GTSNPN and CDR2 SVGIG (reference sequence). This CDR3 is 16 amino acids long. The V and J ends lost 2 bases and 2 bases respectively, with 18 bases between them. CDR3 coding DNA: TGTGCCTGGAGTACCGGGCAGCTCTATTCAAACACTGAAGCTTTCTTT. This encodes CAWSTGQLYSNTEAFF. The full variable domain, its missing parts supplied by reference TRBV30 and TRBJ1-1, is SQTIHQWPATLVQPVGSPLSLECTVEGTSNPNLYWYRQAAGRGLQLLFYSVGIGQISSEVPQNLSASRPQDRQFILSSKKLLLSDSGFYLCAWSTGQLYSNTEAFFGQGTRLTVV.

This clone turned up a few times. The rearrangement uses TRBV19 and TRBJ2-1; a weak D match, TRBD1 (5 bases). CDR1 is LNHDA, CDR2 SQIVND, per germline (reference sequence). Trimming took off 4 bases at V and 10 bases at J, with 14 bases between the two ends. CDR3 size: 13 residues. For the CDR3, the DNA is TGTGCCAGTAGTAGCAATCCAGGGCGAGAGCAGTTCTTC. Encoded protein: CASSSNPGREQFF.

This clone was counted between two and nine times. The chain recombines TRBV18 with TRBJ2-1; maybe TRBD1 (5 bases). The CDR3 spans 15 residues. Germline assignment: CDR1 KGHSH and CDR2 LQKENI. V was trimmed by 8 bases and J by 0 bases, leaving 14 bases between them. The CDR3 spells CASAETVHSYNEQFF. CDR3 coding DNA: TGTGCCAGCGCCGAGACAGTCCACTCCTACAATGAGCAGTTCTTC.

By sample share, this clone is large. This chain joins TRBV6-8 and TRBJ2-5, with D perhaps being TRBD1 or TRBD2 (5 bases each). This CDR3 contains 17 residues. Germline CDR1 and CDR2: MNHGY and SAAAGT. The V end lost 5 bases, the J end lost 1 base, and 20 bases lay between the germline ends. CDR3 sequence: CASSGVLGVSLQETQYF. The CDR3 bases are TGTGCCAGCAGTGGTGTTCTGGGGGTGAGCCTCCAAGAGACCCAGTACTTC.

The V call is TRBV19, the J call TRBJ2-1, with 12 bases that match TRBD2. The CDR3 has 14 amino acids. Unmatched junction bases numbered 3, after V lost 6 bases and J lost 6 bases. Germline CDR1 LNHDA, CDR2 SQIVND (reference sequence). The chain's CDR3 is CASRASGRANEQFF. The CDR3 DNA reads as TGTGCCAGTAGAGCTAGCGGGAGGGCCAATGAGCAGTTCTTC.

This clone was observed a handful of times. The chain couples TRBV2 to TRBJ1-2; D possibly corresponds to TRBD1 (6 bases). V was pared by 7 bases and J by 7 bases, with 16 bases between. This CDR3 region has 13 residues. Germline CDR1 and CDR2: SNHLY and FYNNEI. Here the CDR3 reads CASISTGQGGYTF. In DNA, the CDR3 is TGTGCCAGCATCTCTACAGGGCAAGGTGGCTACACCTTC.

V is TRBV5-1 and J is TRBJ2-5; 9 bases map to TRBD1. V gave up 5 bases and J gave up 0 bases; unmatched junction bases: 2. Germline V gives CDR1 SGHRS, CDR2 YFSETQ. This CDR3 has 14 residues. CDR3 loop: CASRTGGNQETQYF. The CDR3 DNA sequence: TGCGCCAGCAGGACAGGGGGGAACCAAGAGACCCAGTACTTC.

Only a few counts were recorded for this clone. The chain has TRBV19 and TRBJ2-1; tentative D call: TRBD2 (5 bases). From germline, CDR1 is LNHDA and CDR2 SQIVND (reference sequence). The CDR3 has 13 amino acids. The germline V and J ends were trimmed by 8 bases and 9 bases, with 17 bases remaining between them. CDR3 amino acids: CASANGGRSEQFF. The DNA for the CDR3 is TGTGCCAGTGCTAACGGAGGTCGGAGTGAGCAGTTCTTC.

This clone was picked up a small number of times. The chain couples TRBV6-8 to TRBJ2-4; D is unresolved. Trimming left V 5 bases short and J 5 bases short, with 7 bases between. The CDR3 totals 12 residues. Germline V gene data show CDR1 as MNHGY and CDR2 as SAAAGT. The CDR3 bases are TGTGCCAGCAGTGTGTTCGAAAACATTCAGTACTTC. The encoded protein is CASSVFENIQYF.

V usage is TRBV11-3 and J usage is TRBJ1-1; 8 nucleotides match TRBD1. CDR1 SGHNT and CDR2 YENEEA come from the germline V gene. The CDR3 loop spans 14 amino acids. Germline trimming cut 5 bases from V and 1 base from J; bases unmatched to any gene: 3. This chain's CDR3 is CASSSGQGNTEAFF. The DNA for the CDR3 is TGTGCCAGCAGCAGTGGACAGGGGAACACTGAAGCTTTCTTT.

The chain joins TRBV19 to TRBJ2-1; 10 bases are shared with TRBD2. The CDR3 totals 21 residues. V dropped 3 bases and J dropped 9; count of bases not matched to a gene: 26. Germline loops: CDR1 LNHDA, CDR2 SQIVND (reference sequence). CDR3 sequence: CASSIFSAPVEREGRIGEQFF. DNA of the CDR3: TGTGCCAGTAGTATCTTTTCCGCTCCTGTAGAGCGGGAGGGCCGGATAGGTGAGCAGTTCTTC.

The chain has TRBV28 and TRBJ2-3; 8 bases map to TRBD1. The length of the CDR3 is 16 residues. V trimming: 1 base; J trimming: 5 bases; junction bases outside the gene matches: 8. CDR1 MDHEN and CDR2 SYDVKM come from the germline V gene. CDR3 sequence: CASSLLDREAGDTQYF. The CDR3 DNA reads TGTGCCAGCAGTTTATTGGACAGGGAAGCTGGAGATACGCAGTATTTT.

This rearrangement joins TRBV28 to TRBJ1-2, with 7 bases that match TRBD1. Trimming removed 8 bases from V and 5 bases from J; junction bases left unmatched: 5. CDR3 length equals 12 residues. Germline CDR1 MDHEN, CDR2 SYDVKM. The CDR3 is CASVDREYGYTF. CDR3 DNA sequence: TGTGCCAGCGTCGACAGGGAATATGGCTACACCTTC.

This clone was recorded a few times. V and J are TRBV10-3 and TRBJ1-5; a possible D gene is TRBD1 (5 bases). The CDR3 extends over 12 amino acids. Germline values: CDR1 ENHRY, CDR2 SYGVKD. V lost 2 bases to trimming and J lost 9 bases, with 8 bases between them. CDR3 in DNA: TGTGCCATCAGTGAGACAGGCCTGCCCCAGCATTTT. It translates to CAISETGLPQHF.

The table lists this clone with a few counts. Sequence at one end of the junction differs from germline and may be a read error. The rearrangement joins TRBV6-8 to TRBJ2-7; 12 bases fit TRBD2. CDR1 and CDR2 (germline): MNHGY, SAAAGT. The CDR3 runs 15 residues. In nucleotides, the CDR3 is TGTGCCAGCAGTGACTCTAGCGGGAGGGCATTAGAGCAGTACTTC. Its protein is CASSDSSGRALEQYF.

The chain has TRBV5-1 and TRBJ2-7, with 9 bases aligning to TRBD2. Germline V gene data show CDR1 as SGHRS and CDR2 as YFSETQ. The CDR3 contains 16 residues. V was clipped by 4 bases and J by 0 bases; unmatched bases: 8. This chain's CDR3 is CASSPSPSGDSYEQYF. CDR3 coding DNA: TGCGCCAGCAGCCCCTCACCTAGCGGGGACTCCTACGAGCAGTACTTC.

The genes are TRBV28 and TRBJ1-5; D is ambiguous. Trimming removed 3 bases at V and 4 bases at J, with 4 bases between. Germline V gene data show CDR1 as MDHEN and CDR2 as SYDVKM. The CDR3 covers 12 residues. The CDR3: CASSFGNQPQHF. CDR3 nucleotide sequence: TGTGCCAGCAGTTTTGGGAATCAGCCCCAGCATTTT.

This sequence joins TRBV30 and TRBJ1-5; 8 positions agree with TRBD1. Trimming cost V 5 bases and J 5 bases; bases outside gene matches: 11. Germline CDR1 and CDR2: GTSNPN and SVGIG (reference sequence). CDR3 length: 15 amino acids. The CDR3 DNA sequence: TGTGCCTGGGCTACCCTCGACAGGGGCGATCAGCCCCAGCATTTT. Translation: CAWATLDRGDQPQHF.

The chain uses TRBV6-1 and TRBJ2-2; D gene unclear. Per germline, CDR1 MNHNS and CDR2 SASEGT. Trimming pared 0 bases from V and 3 bases from J, leaving 8 bases between. The CDR3 contains 15 residues. The CDR3 nucleotides read TGTGCCAGCAGTGAAGCCAACGAGGACACCGGGGAGCTGTTTTTT. It translates to CASSEANEDTGELFF.